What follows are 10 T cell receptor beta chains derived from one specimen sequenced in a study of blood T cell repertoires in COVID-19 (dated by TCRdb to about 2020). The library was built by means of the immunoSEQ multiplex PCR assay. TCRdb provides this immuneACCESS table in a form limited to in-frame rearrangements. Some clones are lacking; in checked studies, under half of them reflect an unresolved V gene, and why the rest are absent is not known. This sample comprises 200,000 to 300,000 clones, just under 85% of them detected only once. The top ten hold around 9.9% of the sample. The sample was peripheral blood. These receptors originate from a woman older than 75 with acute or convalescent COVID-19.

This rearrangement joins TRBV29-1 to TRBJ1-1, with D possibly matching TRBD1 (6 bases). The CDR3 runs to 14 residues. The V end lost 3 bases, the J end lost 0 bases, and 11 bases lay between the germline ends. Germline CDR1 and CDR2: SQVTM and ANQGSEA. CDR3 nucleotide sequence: TGCAGCGTTGACCTGACAGGCATGAACACTGAAGCTTTCTTT. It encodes CSVDLTGMNTEAFF.

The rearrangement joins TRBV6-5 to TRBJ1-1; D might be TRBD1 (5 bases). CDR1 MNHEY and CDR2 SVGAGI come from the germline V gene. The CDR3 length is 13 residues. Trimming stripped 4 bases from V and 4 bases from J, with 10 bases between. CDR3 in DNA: TGTGCCAGCAGTTCCGGTGGGGCCACTGAAGCTTTCTTT. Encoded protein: CASSSGGATEAFF.

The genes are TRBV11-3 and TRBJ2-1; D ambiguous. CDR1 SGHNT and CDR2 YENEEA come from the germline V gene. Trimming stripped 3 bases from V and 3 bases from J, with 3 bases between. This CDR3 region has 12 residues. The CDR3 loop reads CASSFNYNEQFF. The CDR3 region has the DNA TGTGCCAGCAGCTTCAACTACAATGAGCAGTTCTTC.

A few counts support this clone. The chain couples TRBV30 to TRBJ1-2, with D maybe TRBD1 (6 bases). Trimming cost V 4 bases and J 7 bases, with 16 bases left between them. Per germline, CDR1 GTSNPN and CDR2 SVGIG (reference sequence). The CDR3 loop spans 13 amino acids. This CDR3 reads CAWKGGREGGYTF. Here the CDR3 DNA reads TGTGCCTGGAAGGGGGGCAGGGAGGGTGGCTACACCTTC.

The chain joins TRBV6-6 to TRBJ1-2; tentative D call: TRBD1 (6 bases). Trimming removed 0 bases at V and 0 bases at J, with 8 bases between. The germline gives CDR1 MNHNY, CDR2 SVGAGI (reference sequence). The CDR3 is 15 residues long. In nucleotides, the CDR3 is TGTGCCAGCAGTTACTCATCAGGGGCTAACTATGGCTACACCTTC. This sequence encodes CASSYSSGANYGYTF.

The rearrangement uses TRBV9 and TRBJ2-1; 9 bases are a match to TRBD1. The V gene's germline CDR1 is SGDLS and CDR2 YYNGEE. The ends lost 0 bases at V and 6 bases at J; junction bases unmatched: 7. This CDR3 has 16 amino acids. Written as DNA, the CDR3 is TGTGCCAGCAGCGTAGCTGGGGACAGGGCAGGCAATGAGCAGTTCTTC. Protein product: CASSVAGDRAGNEQFF.

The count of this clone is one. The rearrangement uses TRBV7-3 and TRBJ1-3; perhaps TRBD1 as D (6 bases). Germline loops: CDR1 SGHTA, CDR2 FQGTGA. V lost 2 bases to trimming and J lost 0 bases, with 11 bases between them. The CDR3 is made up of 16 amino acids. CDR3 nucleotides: TGTGCCAGCAGCTTATACAGGGCCCTCTCTGGAAACACCATATATTTT. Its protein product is CASSLYRALSGNTIYF.

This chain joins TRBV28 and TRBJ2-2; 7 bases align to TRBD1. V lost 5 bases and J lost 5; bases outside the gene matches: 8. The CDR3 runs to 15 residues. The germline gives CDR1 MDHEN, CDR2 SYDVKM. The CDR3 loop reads CASSPRDRPTGELFF. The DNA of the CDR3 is TGTGCCAGCAGTCCCCGGGACAGACCAACCGGGGAGCTGTTTTTT. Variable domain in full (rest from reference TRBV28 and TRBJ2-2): DVKVTQSSRYLVKRTGEKVFLECVQDMDHENMFWYRQDPGLGLRLIYFSYDVKMKEKGDIPEGYSVSREKKERFSLILESASTNQTSMYLCASSPRDRPTGELFFGEGSRLTVL.

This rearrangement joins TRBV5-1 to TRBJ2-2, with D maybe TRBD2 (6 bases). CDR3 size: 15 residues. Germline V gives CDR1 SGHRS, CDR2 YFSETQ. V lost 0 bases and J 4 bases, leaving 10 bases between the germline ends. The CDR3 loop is CASSLGGRSTGELFF. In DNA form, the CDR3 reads TGCGCCAGCAGCTTGGGGGGGAGGAGCACCGGGGAGCTGTTTTTT.

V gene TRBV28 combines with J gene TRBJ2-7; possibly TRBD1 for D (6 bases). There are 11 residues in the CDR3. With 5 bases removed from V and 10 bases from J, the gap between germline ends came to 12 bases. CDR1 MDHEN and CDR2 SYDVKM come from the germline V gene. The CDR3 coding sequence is TGTGCCAGCAGTCCTAACAGGGATCAGTACTTC. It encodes CASSPNRDQYF.